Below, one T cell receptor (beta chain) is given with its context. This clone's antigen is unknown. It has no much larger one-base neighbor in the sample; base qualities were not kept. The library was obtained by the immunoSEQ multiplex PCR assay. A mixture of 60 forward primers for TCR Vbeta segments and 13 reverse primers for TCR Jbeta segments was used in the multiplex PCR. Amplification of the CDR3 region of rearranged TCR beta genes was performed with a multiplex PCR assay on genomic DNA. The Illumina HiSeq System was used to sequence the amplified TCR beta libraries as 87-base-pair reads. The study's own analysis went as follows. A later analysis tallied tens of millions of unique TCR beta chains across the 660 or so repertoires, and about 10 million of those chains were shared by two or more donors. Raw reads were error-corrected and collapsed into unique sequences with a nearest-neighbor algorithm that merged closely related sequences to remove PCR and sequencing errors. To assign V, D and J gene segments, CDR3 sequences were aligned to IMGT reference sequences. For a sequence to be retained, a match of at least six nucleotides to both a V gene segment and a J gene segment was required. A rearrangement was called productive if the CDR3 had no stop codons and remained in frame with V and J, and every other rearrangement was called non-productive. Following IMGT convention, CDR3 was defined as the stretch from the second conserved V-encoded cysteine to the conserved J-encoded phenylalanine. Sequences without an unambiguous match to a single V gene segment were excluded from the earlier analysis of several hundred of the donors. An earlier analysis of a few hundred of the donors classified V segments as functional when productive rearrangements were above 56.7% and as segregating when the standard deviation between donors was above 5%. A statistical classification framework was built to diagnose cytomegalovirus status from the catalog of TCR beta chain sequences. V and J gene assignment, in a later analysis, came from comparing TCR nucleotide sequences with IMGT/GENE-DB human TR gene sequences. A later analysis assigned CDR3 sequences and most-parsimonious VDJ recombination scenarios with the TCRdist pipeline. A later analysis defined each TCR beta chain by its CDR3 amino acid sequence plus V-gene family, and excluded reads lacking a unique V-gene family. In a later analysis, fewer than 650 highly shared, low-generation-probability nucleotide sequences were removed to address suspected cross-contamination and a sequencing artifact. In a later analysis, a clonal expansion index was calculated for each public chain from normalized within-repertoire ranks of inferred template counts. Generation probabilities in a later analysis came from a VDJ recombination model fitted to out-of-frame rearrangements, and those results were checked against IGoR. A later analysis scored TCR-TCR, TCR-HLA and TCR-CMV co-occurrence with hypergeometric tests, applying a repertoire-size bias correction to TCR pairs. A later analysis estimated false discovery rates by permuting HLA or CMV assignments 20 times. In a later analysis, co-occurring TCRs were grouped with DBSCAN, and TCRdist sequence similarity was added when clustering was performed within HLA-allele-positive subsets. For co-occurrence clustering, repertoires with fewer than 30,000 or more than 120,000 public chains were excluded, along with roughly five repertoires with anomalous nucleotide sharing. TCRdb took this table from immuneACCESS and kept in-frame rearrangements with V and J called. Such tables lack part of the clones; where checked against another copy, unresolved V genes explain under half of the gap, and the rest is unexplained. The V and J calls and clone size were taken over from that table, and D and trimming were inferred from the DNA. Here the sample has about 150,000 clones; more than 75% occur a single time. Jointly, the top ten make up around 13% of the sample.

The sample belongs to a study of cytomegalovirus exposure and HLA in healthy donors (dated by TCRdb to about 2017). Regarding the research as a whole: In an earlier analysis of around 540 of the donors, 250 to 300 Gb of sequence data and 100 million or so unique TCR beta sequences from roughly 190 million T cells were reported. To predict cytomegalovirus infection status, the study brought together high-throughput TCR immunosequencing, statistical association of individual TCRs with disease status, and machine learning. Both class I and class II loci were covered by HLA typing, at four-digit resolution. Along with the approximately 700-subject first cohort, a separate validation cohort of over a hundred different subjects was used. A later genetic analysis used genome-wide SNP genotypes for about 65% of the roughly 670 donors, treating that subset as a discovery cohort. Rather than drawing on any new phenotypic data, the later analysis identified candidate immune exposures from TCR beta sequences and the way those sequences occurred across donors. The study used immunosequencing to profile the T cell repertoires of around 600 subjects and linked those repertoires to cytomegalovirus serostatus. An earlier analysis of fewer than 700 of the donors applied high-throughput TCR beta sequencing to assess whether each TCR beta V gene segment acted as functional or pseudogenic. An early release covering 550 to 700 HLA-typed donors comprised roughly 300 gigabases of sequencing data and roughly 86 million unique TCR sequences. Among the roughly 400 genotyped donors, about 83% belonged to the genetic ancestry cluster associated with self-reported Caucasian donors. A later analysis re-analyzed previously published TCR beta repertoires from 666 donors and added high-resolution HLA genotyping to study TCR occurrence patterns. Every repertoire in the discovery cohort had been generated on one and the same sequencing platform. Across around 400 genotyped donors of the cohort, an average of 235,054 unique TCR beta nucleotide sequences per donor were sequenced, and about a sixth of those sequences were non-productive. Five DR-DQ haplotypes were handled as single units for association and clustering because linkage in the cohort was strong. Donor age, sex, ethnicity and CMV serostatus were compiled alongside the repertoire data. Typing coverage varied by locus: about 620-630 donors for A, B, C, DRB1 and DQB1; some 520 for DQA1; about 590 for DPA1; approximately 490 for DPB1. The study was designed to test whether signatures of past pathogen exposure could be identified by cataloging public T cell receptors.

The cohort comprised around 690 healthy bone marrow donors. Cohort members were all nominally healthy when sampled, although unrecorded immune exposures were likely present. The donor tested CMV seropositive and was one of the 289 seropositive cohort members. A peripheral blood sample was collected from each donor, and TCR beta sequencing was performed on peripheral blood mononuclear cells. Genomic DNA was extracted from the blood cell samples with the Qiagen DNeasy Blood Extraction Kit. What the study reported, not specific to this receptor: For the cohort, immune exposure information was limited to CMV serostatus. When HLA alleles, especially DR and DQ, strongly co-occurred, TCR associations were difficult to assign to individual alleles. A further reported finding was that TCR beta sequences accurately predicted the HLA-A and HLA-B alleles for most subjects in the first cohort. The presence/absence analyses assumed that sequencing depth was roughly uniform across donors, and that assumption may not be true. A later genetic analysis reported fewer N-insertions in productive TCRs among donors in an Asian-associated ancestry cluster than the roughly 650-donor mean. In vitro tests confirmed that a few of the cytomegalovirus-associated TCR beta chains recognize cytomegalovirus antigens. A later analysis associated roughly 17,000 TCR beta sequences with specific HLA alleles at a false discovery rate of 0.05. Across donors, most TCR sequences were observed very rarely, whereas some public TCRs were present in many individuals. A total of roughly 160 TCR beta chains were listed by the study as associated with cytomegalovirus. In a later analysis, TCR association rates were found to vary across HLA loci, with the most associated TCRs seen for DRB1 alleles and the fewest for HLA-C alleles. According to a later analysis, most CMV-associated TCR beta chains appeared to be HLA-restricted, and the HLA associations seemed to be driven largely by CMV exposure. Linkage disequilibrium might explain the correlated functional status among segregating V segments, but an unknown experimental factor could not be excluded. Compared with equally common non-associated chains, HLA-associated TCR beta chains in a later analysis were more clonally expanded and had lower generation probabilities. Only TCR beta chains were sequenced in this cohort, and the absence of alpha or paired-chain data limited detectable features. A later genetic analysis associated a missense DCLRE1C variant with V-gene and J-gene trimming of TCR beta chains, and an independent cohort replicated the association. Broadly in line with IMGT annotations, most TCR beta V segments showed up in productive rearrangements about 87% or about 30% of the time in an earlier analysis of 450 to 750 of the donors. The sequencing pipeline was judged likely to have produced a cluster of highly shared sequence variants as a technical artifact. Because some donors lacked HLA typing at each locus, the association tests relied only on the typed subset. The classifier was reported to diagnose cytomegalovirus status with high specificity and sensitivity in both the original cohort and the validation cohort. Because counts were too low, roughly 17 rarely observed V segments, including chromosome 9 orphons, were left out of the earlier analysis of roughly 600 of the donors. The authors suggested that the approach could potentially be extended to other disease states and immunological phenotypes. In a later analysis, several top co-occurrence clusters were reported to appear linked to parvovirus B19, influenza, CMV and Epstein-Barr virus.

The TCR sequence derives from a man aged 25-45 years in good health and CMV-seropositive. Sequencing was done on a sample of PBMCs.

The nucleotide sequence is TGTGCCAGCGGGGGGACTAGCGGCTGGAATGAGCAGTTCTTC. This gives the protein CASGGTSGWNEQFF. The chain is encoded by TRBV6-6 joined to TRBJ2-1, with 11 bases in between that match TRBD2. The CDR1 and CDR2 encoded by the germline V gene (reference sequence) are MNHNY and SVGAGI. Counted from cysteine to phenylalanine, this CDR3 has 14 amino acids. Of all the DNA, just the CDR3 is kept, 42 bases in frame from base 1. The germline V and J ends show losses of 8 bases and 7 bases respectively, and no gene match explains 7 bases of the junction.